The 18 T cell receptor beta chains presented below share a single source sample, sequenced in a study of blood T cell repertoires in COVID-19. Profiling relied on immunoSEQ multiplex PCR, and the TCRdb table lists in-frame clones only, not all of them. The repertoire includes hundreds of thousands of clones, about 90% of them detected once, and approximately 2.9% sits in the top ten. Sequenced sample: PBMCs or T cells enriched from blood (not recorded which). The receptors derive from a woman aged 50 to 65 who had been exposed to COVID-19.

This chain connects TRBV5-1 to TRBJ2-7, with a weak D call TRBD1 (5 bases). V was shortened by 5 bases and J by 0 bases, with 15 bases between the two germline ends. CDR3 length: 15 amino acids. The germline V gene has CDR1 SGHRS and CDR2 YFSETQ. The CDR3 loop is CASSLITGSSYEQYF. The CDR3 bases are TGCGCCAGCAGTCTTATTACAGGCAGCTCCTACGAGCAGTACTTC.

The chain joins TRBV28 to TRBJ2-5; TRBD2 matches 10 bases. Germline CDR1 MDHEN, CDR2 SYDVKM. Trimming cost V 2 bases and J 3 bases; bases outside gene matches: 3. The CDR3 is 15 amino acids. The chain's CDR3 is CASSLEGLAEETQYF. The CDR3 nucleotides are TGTGCCAGCAGTTTAGAAGGACTAGCGGAAGAGACCCAGTACTTC.

CDR3 amino acids: CASRWRAGNRYYGYTF. DNA of the CDR3: TGTGCCAGCCGTTGGAGGGCGGGGAACAGGTACTATGGCTACACCTTC. V is TRBV28 and J is TRBJ1-2; D is perhaps TRBD1 (5 bases). CDR3 size: 16 residues. The ends were cut back, 8 bases at V and 3 bases at J, with 22 bases in the middle. Germline V gene lookup returns CDR1 MDHEN and CDR2 SYDVKM.

V usage is TRBV15 and J usage is TRBJ1-4, with TRBD1 matching over 11 bases. This CDR3 spans 15 amino acids. With 8 bases clipped from V and 5 bases from J, the junction kept 7 bases outside the gene matches. Germline CDR1 is LNHNV and CDR2 is YYDKDF (reference sequence). CDR3 sequence (DNA): TGTGCCACCGAGGACAGGGGGCGAGGGAATGAAAAACTGTTTTTT. Translated, it gives CATEDRGRGNEKLFF.

The genes are TRBV4-1 and TRBJ1-5; tentatively, D is TRBD1 (5 bases). The CDR3 totals 17 residues. Germline CDR1 is MGHRA and CDR2 is YSYEKL. V was cut by 0 bases and J by 0 bases, with 12 bases left in between. The CDR3, as DNA: TGCGCCAGCAGCCAAGATGGAAGGGGAATTAGCAATCAGCCCCAGCATTTT. The encoded protein is CASSQDGRGISNQPQHF.

The table lists this clone with a few counts. The chain joins TRBV10-3 to TRBJ2-3, with a tentative D call TRBD2 (5 bases). The germline V and J ends were trimmed by 0 bases and 3 bases, with 7 bases remaining between them. Germline values: CDR1 ENHRY, CDR2 SYGVKD. The CDR3 spans 14 residues. The CDR3 DNA reads as TGTGCCATCAGTGAGTCGAGGGAAACAGATACGCAGTATTTT. Protein: CAISESRETDTQYF.

V usage is TRBV7-2 and J usage is TRBJ1-4, with 8 bases fitting TRBD1. This CDR3 is built from 17 residues. V shed 1 base, J shed 8 bases, and the junction held 12 bases outside the gene matches. Germline values: CDR1 SGHTA, CDR2 FQGNSA. The CDR3 sequence: CASSLVPFGQGQEKLFF. The CDR3 DNA reads TGTGCCAGCAGCTTAGTTCCTTTCGGACAGGGACAGGAAAAACTGTTTTTT.

The CDR3 loop reads CAWRLGTSYGYTF. The CDR3 nucleotides read TGTGCCTGGAGGCTAGGGACTAGCTATGGCTACACCTTC. The rearrangement links TRBV30 to TRBJ1-2; tentative D call: TRBD1 (5 bases). The CDR3 totals 13 residues. Deletions cut 3 bases from V and 4 bases from J, with 12 bases between. Germline CDR1 reads GTSNPN; CDR2 reads SVGIG (reference sequence).

The gene calls are TRBV5-6 and TRBJ2-7, with D maybe TRBD2 (7 bases). Germline V CDR1 and CDR2: SGHDT, YYEEEE. The CDR3 spans 16 residues. Deletions cut 4 bases from V and 0 bases from J, with 17 bases between. CDR3 loop: CASSRKFGGRSYEQYF. DNA of the CDR3: TGTGCCAGCAGCCGGAAGTTCGGGGGGCGCTCCTACGAGCAGTACTTC. The complete variable domain, with remaining parts taken from reference TRBV5-6 and TRBJ2-7, reads DAGVTQSPTHLIKTRGQQVTLRCSPKSGHDTVSWYQQALGQGPQFIFQYYEEEERQRGNFPDRFSGHQFPNYSSELNVNALLLGDSALYLCASSRKFGGRSYEQYFGPGTRLTVT.

This clone appeared once. The chain employs TRBV7-2 and TRBJ2-7; 10 nucleotides agree with TRBD2. There are 16 residues in the CDR3. Germline CDR1 is SGHTA and CDR2 is FQGNSA. The V segment lost 6 bases and the J segment 3 bases; nucleotides outside the gene matches: 11. CDR3 sequence: CASSTLASGGLYEQYF. In DNA, the CDR3 is TGTGCCAGCAGTACCCTGGCTAGCGGGGGCCTCTACGAGCAGTACTTC.

There are a few counts of this clone. This sequence joins TRBV30 and TRBJ2-7; 11 bases are a match to TRBD2. Trimming removed 7 bases from V and 5 bases from J; junction bases left unmatched: 4. Per the germline V gene, CDR1 is GTSNPN and CDR2 is SVGIG (reference sequence). The CDR3 has 12 amino acids. CDR3 bases: TGTGCCTTTAGCGGGGGGGCCAACGAGCAGTACTTC. It encodes CAFSGGANEQYF.

The rearrangement joins TRBV6-1 to TRBJ1-2; D gene uncertain. CDR1 and CDR2 from the germline V gene are MNHNS and SASEGT. Trimming cost V 1 base and J 5 bases, with 8 bases left between them. CDR3 length equals 13 residues. The CDR3 region has the DNA TGTGCCAGCAGTGAAGGTTGGCAGTATGGCTACACCTTC. Its protein product is CASSEGWQYGYTF.

This chain uses TRBV6-1 with TRBJ1-1; D unclear. V was pared by 3 bases and J by 4 bases, with 30 bases between. Germline loops: CDR1 MNHNS, CDR2 SASEGT. This CDR3 contains 20 residues. This CDR3 reads CASSETRGTGTPTHFTEAFF. The CDR3 nucleotides are TGTGCCAGCAGTGAGACGCGTGGTACGGGAACCCCAACCCACTTCACTGAAGCTTTCTTT.

The chain employs TRBV28 and TRBJ1-2; tentatively, D is TRBD1 (5 bases). Per the germline V gene, CDR1 is MDHEN and CDR2 is SYDVKM. The CDR3 totals 15 residues. V was trimmed by 4 bases and J by 7 bases, leaving 19 bases between them. As DNA, the CDR3 is TGTGCCAGCAGTTCCGACCGGGGGGGGGTCGGTGGCTACACCTTC. Translating it yields CASSSDRGGVGGYTF.

The chain couples TRBV9 to TRBJ2-7; 11 nucleotides line up with TRBD2. With 0 bases clipped from V and 2 bases from J, the junction kept 1 base outside the gene matches. The CDR3 runs 15 residues. CDR1 and CDR2 from the germline V gene are SGDLS and YYNGEE. The CDR3 region is CASSVVSGGAYEQYF. The CDR3 coding sequence is TGTGCCAGCAGCGTAGTTAGCGGGGGGGCCTACGAGCAGTACTTC. The whole variable domain, remainder taken from reference TRBV9 and TRBJ2-7, is DSGVTQTPKHLITATGQRVTLRCSPRSGDLSVYWYQQSLDQGLQFLIQYYNGEERAKGNILERFSAQQFPDLHSELNLSSLELGDSALYFCASSVVSGGAYEQYFGPGTRLTVT.

The V gene is TRBV2, the J gene TRBJ1-4; TRBD1 matches 7 bases. Germline CDR1 reads SNHLY; CDR2 reads FYNNEI. With V trimmed by 3 bases and J by 8 bases, 6 bases remained unmatched. This CDR3 has 14 amino acids. CDR3 sequence: CASSDRTGLEKLFF. The CDR3 DNA is TGTGCCAGCAGTGACAGGACAGGTTTGGAAAAACTGTTTTTT.

J is TRBJ1-3 and V is TRBV11-2; 7 nucleotides agree with TRBD1. The CDR3 runs 14 residues. Germline-derived CDR1 and CDR2 are SGHAT and FQNNGV. J lost 6 bases, V lost 2 bases, and 4 bases had no gene match. The CDR3 DNA sequence: TGTGCCAGCAGCTTACCAGGGGGATTAAACACCATATATTTT. Its translation is CASSLPGGLNTIYF.

The V and J genes are TRBV10-3 and TRBJ2-1, with a weak D call TRBD2 (6 bases). V was clipped by 6 bases and J by 10 bases, with 10 bases between them. From germline, CDR1 is ENHRY and CDR2 SYGVKD. This CDR3 has 11 residues. The DNA of the CDR3 is TGTGCCATCAGAACTAGCTACGAGCAGTTCTTC. Amino acids: CAIRTSYEQFF.